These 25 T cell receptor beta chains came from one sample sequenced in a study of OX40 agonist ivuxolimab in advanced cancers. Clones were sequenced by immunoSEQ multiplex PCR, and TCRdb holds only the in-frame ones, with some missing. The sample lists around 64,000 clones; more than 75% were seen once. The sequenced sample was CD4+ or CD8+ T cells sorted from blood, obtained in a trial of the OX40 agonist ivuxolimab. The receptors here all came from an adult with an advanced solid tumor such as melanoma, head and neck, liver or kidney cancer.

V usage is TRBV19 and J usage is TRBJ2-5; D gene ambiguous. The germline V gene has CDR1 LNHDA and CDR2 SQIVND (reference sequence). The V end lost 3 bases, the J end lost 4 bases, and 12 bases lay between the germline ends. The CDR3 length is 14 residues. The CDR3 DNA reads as TGTGCCAGTAGTATTGGCCCCCGGCGAGAGACCCAGTACTTC. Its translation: CASSIGPRRETQYF.

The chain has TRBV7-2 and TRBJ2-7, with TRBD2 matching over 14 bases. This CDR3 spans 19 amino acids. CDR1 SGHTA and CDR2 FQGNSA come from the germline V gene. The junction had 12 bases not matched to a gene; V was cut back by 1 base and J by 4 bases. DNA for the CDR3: TGTGCCAGCAGCTTAGAGCTCCCGGGACTAGCGGGAGAGAAATACGAGCAGTACTTC. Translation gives CASSLELPGLAGEKYEQYF.

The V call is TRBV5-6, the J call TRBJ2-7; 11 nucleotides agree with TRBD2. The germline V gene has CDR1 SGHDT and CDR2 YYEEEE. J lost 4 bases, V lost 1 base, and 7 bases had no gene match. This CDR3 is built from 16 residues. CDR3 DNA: TGTGCCAGCAGCTTGACGGGGGCTAGCGGGAGGTACGAGCAGTACTTC. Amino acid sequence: CASSLTGASGRYEQYF.

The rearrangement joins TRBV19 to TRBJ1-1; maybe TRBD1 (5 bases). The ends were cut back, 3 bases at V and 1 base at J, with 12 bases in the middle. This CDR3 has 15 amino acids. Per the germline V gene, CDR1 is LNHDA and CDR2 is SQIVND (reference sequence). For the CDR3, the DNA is TGTGCCAGTAGTATTGTTGGGACGGAGAACACTGAAGCTTTCTTT. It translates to CASSIVGTENTEAFF. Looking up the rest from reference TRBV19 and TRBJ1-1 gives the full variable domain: DGGITQSPKYLFRKEGQNVTLSCEQNLNHDAMYWYRQDPGQGLRLIYYSQIVNDFQKGDIAEGYSVSREKKESFPLTVTSAQKNPTAFYLCASSIVGTENTEAFFGQGTRLTVV.

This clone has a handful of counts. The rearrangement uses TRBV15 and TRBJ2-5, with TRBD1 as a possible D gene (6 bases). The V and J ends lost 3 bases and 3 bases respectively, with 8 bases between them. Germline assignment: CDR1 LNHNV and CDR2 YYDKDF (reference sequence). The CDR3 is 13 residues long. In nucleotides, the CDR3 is TGTGCCACCAGCAGGAACAGGGAAGAGACCCAGTACTTC. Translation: CATSRNREETQYF.

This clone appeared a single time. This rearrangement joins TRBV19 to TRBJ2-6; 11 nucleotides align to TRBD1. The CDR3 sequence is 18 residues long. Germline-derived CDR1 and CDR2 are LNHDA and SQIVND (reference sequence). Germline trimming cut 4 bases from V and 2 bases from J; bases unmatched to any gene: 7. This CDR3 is CASSTRTGGATGANVLTF. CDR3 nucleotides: TGTGCCAGTAGTACCAGGACAGGGGGCGCAACTGGGGCCAACGTCCTGACTTTC.

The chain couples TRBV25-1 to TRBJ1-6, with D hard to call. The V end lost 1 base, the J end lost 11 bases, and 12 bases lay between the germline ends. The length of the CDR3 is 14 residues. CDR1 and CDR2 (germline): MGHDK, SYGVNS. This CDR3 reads CASSEWAAGAPLHF. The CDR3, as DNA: TGTGCCAGCAGTGAATGGGCGGCCGGGGCACCCCTCCACTTT.

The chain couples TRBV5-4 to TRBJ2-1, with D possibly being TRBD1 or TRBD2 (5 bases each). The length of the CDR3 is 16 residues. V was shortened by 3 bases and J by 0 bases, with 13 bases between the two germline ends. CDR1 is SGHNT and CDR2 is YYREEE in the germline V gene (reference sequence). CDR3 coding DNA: TGTGCCAGCAGCTGGGACGGATTGAGCTCCTACAATGAGCAGTTCTTC. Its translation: CASSWDGLSSYNEQFF.

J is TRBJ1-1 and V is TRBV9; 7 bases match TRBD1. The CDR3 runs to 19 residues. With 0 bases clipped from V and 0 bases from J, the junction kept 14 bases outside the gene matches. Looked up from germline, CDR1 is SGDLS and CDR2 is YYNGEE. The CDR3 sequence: CASSVGFSGTVYMNTEAFF. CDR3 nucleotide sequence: TGTGCCAGCAGCGTAGGGTTCTCCGGGACAGTTTACATGAACACTGAAGCTTTCTTT.

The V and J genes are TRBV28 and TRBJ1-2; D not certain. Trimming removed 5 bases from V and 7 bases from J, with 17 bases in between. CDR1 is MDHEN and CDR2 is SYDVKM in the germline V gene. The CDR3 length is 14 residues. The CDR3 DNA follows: TGTGCCAGCAGTCTTACAGTCCCCGAGGGTGGCTACACCTTC. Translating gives CASSLTVPEGGYTF.

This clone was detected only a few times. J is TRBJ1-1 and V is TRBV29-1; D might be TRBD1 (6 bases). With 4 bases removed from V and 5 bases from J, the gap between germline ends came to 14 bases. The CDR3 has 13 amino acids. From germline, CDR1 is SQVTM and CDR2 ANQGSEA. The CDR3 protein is CSVGEQGGTEAFF. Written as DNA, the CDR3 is TGCAGCGTTGGTGAACAGGGTGGAACTGAAGCTTTCTTT.

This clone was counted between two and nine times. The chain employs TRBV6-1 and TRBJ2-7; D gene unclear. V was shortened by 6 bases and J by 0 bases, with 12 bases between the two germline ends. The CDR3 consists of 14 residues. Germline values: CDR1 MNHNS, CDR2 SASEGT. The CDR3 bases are TGTGCCAGCAGATTGGACCAGGCCTCCTACGAGCAGTACTTC. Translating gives CASRLDQASYEQYF.

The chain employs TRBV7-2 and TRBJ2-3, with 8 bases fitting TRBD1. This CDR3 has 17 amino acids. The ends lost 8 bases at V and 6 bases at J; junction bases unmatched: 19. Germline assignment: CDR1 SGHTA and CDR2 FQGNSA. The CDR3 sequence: CASSKWRQGQSADTQYF. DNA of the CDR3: TGTGCCAGCTCCAAATGGCGACAGGGGCAATCTGCGGATACGCAGTATTTT.

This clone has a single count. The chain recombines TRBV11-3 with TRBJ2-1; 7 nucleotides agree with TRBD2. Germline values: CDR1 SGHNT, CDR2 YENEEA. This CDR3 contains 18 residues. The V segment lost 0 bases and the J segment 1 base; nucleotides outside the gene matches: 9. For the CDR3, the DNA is TGTGCCAGCAGCTTAGAGCGTTGGGAGGGGCAATCCTACAATGAGCAGTTCTTC. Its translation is CASSLERWEGQSYNEQFF.

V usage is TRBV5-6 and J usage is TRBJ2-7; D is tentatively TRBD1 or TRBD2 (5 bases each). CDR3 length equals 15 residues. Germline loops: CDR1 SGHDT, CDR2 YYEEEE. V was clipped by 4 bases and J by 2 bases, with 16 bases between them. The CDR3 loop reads CASSQGPYATYEQYF. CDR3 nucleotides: TGTGCCAGCAGCCAGGGACCTTACGCGACCTACGAGCAGTACTTC. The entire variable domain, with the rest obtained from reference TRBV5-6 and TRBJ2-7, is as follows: DAGVTQSPTHLIKTRGQQVTLRCSPKSGHDTVSWYQQALGQGPQFIFQYYEEEERQRGNFPDRFSGHQFPNYSSELNVNALLLGDSALYLCASSQGPYATYEQYFGPGTRLTVT.

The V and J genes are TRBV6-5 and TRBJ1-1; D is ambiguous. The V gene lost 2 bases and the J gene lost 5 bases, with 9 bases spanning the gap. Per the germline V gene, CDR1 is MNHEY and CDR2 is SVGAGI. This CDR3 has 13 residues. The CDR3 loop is CASSYARRTEAFF. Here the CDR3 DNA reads TGTGCCAGCAGTTACGCCCGCAGGACTGAAGCTTTCTTT.

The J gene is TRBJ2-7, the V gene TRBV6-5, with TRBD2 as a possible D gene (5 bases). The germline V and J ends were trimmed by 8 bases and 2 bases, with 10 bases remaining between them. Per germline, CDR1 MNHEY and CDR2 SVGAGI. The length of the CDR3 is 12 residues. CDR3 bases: TGTGCCAGCGGTTTAGCGACCTACGAGCAGTACTTC. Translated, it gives CASGLATYEQYF.

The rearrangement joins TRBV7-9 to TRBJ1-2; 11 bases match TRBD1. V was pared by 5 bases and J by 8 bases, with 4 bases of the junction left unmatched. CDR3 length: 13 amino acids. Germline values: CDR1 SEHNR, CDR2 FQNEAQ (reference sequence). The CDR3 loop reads CASSADRGQGYTF. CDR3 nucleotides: TGTGCCAGCAGCGCGGACAGGGGGCAAGGCTACACCTTC.

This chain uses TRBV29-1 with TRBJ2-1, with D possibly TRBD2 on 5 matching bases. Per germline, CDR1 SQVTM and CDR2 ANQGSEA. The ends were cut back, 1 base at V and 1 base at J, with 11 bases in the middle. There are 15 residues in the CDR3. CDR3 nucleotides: TGCAGCGTTGAAGGGGCCAGCGGATCCTACAATGAGCAGTTCTTC. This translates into CSVEGASGSYNEQFF.

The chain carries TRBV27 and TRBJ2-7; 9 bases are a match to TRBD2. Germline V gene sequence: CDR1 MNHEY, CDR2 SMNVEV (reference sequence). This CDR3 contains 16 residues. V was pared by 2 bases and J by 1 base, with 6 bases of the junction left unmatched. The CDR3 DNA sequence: TGTGCCAGCAGTTTAAAACTAGCGGGCGCTTCCTACGAGCAGTACTTC. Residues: CASSLKLAGASYEQYF.

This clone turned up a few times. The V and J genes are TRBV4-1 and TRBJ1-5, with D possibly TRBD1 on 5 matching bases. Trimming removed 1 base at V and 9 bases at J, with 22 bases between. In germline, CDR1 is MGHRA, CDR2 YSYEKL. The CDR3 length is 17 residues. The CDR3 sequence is CASSQVDMGLARGPQHF. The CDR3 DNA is TGCGCCAGCAGCCAAGTCGACATGGGACTTGCCCGTGGGCCCCAGCATTTT.

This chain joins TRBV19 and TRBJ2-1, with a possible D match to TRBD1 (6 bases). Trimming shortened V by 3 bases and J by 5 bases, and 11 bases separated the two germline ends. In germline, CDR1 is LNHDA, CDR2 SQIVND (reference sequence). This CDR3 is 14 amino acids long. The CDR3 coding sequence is TGTGCCAGTAGTATTAGTGGACAGAACAATGAGCAGTTCTTC. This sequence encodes CASSISGQNNEQFF.

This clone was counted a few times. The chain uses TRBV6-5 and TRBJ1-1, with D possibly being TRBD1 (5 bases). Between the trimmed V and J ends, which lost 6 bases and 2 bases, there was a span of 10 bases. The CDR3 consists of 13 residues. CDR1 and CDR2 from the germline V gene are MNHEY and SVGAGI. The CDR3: CASRDTQNTEAFF. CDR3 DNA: TGTGCCAGCAGGGACACACAAAACACTGAAGCTTTCTTT.

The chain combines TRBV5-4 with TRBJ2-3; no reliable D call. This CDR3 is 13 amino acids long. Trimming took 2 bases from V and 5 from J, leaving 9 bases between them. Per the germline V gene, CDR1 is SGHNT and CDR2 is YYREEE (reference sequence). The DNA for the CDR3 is TGTGCCAGCAGCTTCAGGCCGGGAGATACGCAGTATTTT. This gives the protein CASSFRPGDTQYF.

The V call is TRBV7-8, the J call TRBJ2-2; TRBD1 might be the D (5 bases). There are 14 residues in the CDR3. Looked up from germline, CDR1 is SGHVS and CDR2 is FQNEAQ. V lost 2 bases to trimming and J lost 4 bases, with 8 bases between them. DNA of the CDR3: TGTGCCAGCAGCTTAACAGGTTTCACCGGGGAGCTGTTTTTT. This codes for CASSLTGFTGELFF.